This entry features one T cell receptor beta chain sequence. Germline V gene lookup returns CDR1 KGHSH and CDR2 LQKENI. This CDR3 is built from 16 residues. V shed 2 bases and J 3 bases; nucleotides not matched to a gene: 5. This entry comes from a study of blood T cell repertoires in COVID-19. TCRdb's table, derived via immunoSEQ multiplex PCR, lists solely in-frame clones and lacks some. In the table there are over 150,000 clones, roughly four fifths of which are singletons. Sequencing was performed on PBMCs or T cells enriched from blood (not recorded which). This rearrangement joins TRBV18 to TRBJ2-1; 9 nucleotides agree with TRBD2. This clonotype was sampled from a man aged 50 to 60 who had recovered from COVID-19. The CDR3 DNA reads TGTGCCAGCTCACCAAGAGCGGGGGGAAACTACAATGAGCAGTTCTTC. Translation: CASSPRAGGNYNEQFF.